These T cell receptor beta chains were read from a single sample in a study of CD8 T cells in ankylosing spondylitis. TCRdb processed the 5' RACE reads anew with MiXCR; each CDR3 protein has one entry. In the table there are 25,000 to 30,000 distinct CDR3 sequences, roughly 7.3% of which are singletons. Material: blood. These receptors all come from a male donor with ankylosing spondylitis or in good health (not recorded which). Each CDR3 is given with its conserved first and last residue. The D gene is left open where the match is weak. The listing skips clone size in some rows; elsewhere it reads once, few, many or a size class.

>TRBD1|few|TRBJ2-2|TRBV9
TGTGCCAGCAGCGTAGCGGCAGGGGGGAACACCGGGGAGCTGTTTTTT
CASSVAAGGNTGELFF
>TRBD1|.|TRBJ1-2|TRBV29-1
TGCAGCGCCAGGGGGCTGTATGGCTACACCTTC
CSARGLYGYTF
>.|many|TRBJ2-1|TRBV11-2
TGTGCCAGCAGCTTAAGGGACGGAATCCCTCACAATGAGCAGTTCTTC
CASSLRDGIPHNEQFF
>TRBD1|many|TRBJ1-6|TRBV20-1
TGCAGTGCTAGAGGTGGACAGGGGACACCCCTCCACTTT
CSARGGQGTPLHF
>.|few|TRBJ2-2|TRBV7-2
TGTGCCAGCAGCAAACCCGGGACTTACGTAAGCGGGGAGCTGTTTTTT
CASSKPGTYVSGELFF
>TRBD2|many|TRBJ2-1|TRBV29-1
TGCAGCGTTGAAGTACTAGCGGCGGGGGATGAGCAGTTCTTC
CSVEVLAAGDEQFF
>TRBD1|.|TRBJ2-3|TRBV7-9
TGTGCCAGCAGCTTGGACAGGAATTTT
CASSLDRNF
>TRBD2|.|TRBJ2-1|TRBV12-3/TRBV12-4
TGTGCCAGCAGTTTAAGTCTAGCGGGAGGCCATGAGCAGTTCTTC
CASSLSLAGGHEQFF
>.|few|TRBJ2-6|TRBV20-1
TGCAGTGCCCAAGGGGCCAACGTCCTGACTTTC
CSAQGANVLTF
>TRBD1|few|TRBJ2-2|TRBV6-6
TGTGCCAGCAGTTCTACAGGGGGCTTCACCGGGGAGCTGTTTTTT
CASSSTGGFTGELFF
>.|.|TRBJ2-4|TRBV20-1
TGCAGTGCCCTTGTTGAGGGAAGGGCCAAAAACATTCAGTGCTTC
CSALVEGRAKNIQCF
>.|many|TRBJ2-1|TRBV20-1
TGCAGTGCTCAACAGGGACCCTATTACAATGAGCAGTTCTTC
CSAQQGPYYNEQFF
>TRBD1|few|TRBJ1-1|TRBV5-1
TGCGCCAGCAGCTTGGGAGGGACAGGGGTCGGCACTGAAGCTTTCTTT
CASSLGGTGVGTEAFF
>TRBD1|.|TRBJ1-5|TRBV15
TGTGCCACCAGCGACCGGACAGGGAGAAACCAGCCCCAGCATTTT
CATSDRTGRNQPQHF
>.|.|TRBJ2-3|TRBV5-1
TGCGCCAGCAGCACCATGGGCACAGATACGCAGTATTTT
CASSTMGTDTQYF
>.|many|TRBJ1-2|TRBV12-3/TRBV12-4
TGTGCCAGCAGGAGCCCAGGGACCCCTGGGGATGGCTACACCTTC
CASRSPGTPGDGYTF
>.|.|TRBJ1-1|TRBV7-8
TGTGCCAGCAGCTTATCAGGGTATAGGACTGAAGCTTTCTTT
CASSLSGYRTEAFF
>.|.|TRBJ1-4|TRBV15
TGTGCCACCAGCAGAGATGCCAAACCGAATGAAAAACTGTTTTTT
CATSRDAKPNEKLFF
>TRBD2|.|TRBJ2-6|TRBV11-2
TGTGCCAGCAGTCGGCTAGCGGGAGCGGGGGCCAACGTCCTGACTTTC
CASSRLAGAGANVLTF
>TRBD1|few|TRBJ2-3|TRBV20-1
TGCAGTGCTAGATATACAGGGGATAGCACAGATACGCAGTATTTT
CSARYTGDSTDTQYF
>.|many|TRBJ1-4|TRBV20-1
TGCAGTGCTCGGACTGCAGCTAATGAAAAACTGTTTTTT
CSARTAANEKLFF
>.|few|TRBJ2-4|TRBV5-1
TGCGCCAGCAGCTTGGGTAGAAACATTCAGTACTTC
CASSLGRNIQYF
>.|.|TRBJ2-3|TRBV6-6
TGTGCCAGCAGTTACGGGGGGGGCACGCAGTATTTT
CASSYGGGTQYF
>TRBD1|few|TRBJ2-2|TRBV11-3
TGTGCCAGCAGCTTCGCAGGGGGTTCTACCGGGGAGCTGTTTTTT
CASSFAGGSTGELFF
>.|many|TRBJ2-5|TRBV20-1
TGCAGTGTTCAGCGTGGTTGGGAGACCCAGTACTTC
CSVQRGWETQYF
>TRBD2|few|TRBJ2-2|TRBV12-3/TRBV12-4
TGTGCCAGCAGTTCCCGGACTAGCGGGGACGGGGAGCTGTTTTTT
CASSSRTSGDGELFF
>TRBD1|few|TRBJ1-5|TRBV12-3/TRBV12-4
TGTGCCAGCAGTGGGGGGACAGGGGGCAGGGTAAAGCCCCAGCATTTT
CASSGGTGGRVKPQHF
>.|many|TRBJ1-4|TRBV7-2
TGTGCCAGCAGCCGCGATGGGTCCGCTGAAAAACTGTTTTTT
CASSRDGSAEKLFF
>TRBD1|many|TRBJ2-5|TRBV20-1
TGCAGTGCCCCTGCTTCGGCCGGGACAGGGGTAGAGACCCAGTACTTC
CSAPASAGTGVETQYF
>.|.|TRBJ2-6|TRBV20-1
TGCAGTGCCCCACGGGTAGTTGGCTCTGGGGCCAACGTCCTGACTTTC
CSAPRVVGSGANVLTF
>.|few|TRBJ2-1|TRBV5-1
TGCGCCAGCAGCTTTAGCTGGGACTCCTACAATGAGCAGTTCTTC
CASSFSWDSYNEQFF
>.|few|TRBJ2-3|TRBV15
TGTGCCACCAGCGGGTGGGGGGCAGATGGAGATACGCAGTATTTT
CATSGWGADGDTQYF
>.|.|TRBJ2-7|TRBV12-3/TRBV12-4
TGTGCCAGCAGTCCCGAGATCTACGAGCAGTACTTC
CASSPEIYEQYF
>TRBD1|.|TRBJ1-2|TRBV7-2
TGTGCCAGCAGCCTAAGGACAGGGCGAGCTAACTATGGCTACACCTTC
CASSLRTGRANYGYTF
>TRBD1|.|TRBJ2-3|TRBV20-1
TGCAGTGCTAGTGACCGGGACAGGGTACTAGATACGCAGTATTTT
CSASDRDRVLDTQYF
>.|.|TRBJ2-1|TRBV28
TGTGCCAGCAGCCACGAGGTAGGCCCGGGCGATGAGCAGTTCTTC
CASSHEVGPGDEQFF
>TRBD1|many|TRBJ2-2|TRBV7-9
TGTGCCAGCAGCTTAGTGGCCGGGACAGGGAACACCGGGGAGCTGTTTTTT
CASSLVAGTGNTGELFF
>.|.|TRBJ2-5|TRBV5-6
TGTGCCAGCAGCTTTGTGGCCAGAAAAGAGACCCAGTACTTC
CASSFVARKETQYF
>TRBD2|.|TRBJ2-1|TRBV25-1
TGTGCCAGCAGGAAAGCGGGAGGGCCAAGTGAGCAGTTCTTC
CASRKAGGPSEQFF
>.|few|TRBJ1-1|TRBV6-1
TGTGCCAGCAGTCCAACGGGGAACACTGAAGCTTTCTTT
CASSPTGNTEAFF
>.|few|TRBJ1-1|TRBV7-2
TGTGCCAGCAGCCCTAACGGGTGGAACACTGAAGCTTTCTTT
CASSPNGWNTEAFF
>.|many|TRBJ2-2|TRBV20-1
TGCAGTGCTCCCGACAGGTCGACCAGCACCGGGGAGCTGTTTTTT
CSAPDRSTSTGELFF
>.|few|TRBJ1-1|TRBV5-1
TGCGCCAGCAGCTTTGGGATTAACAGGGAATTCGCTTTCTTT
CASSFGINREFAFF
>.|few|TRBJ2-4|TRBV30
TGTGCCTGGAGTATTTCCGATATAGCCAAAAACATTCAGTACTTC
CAWSISDIAKNIQYF
>.|few|TRBJ1-5|TRBV5-1
TGCGCCAGCAGCACCTCAGCGGGCAGCCAGCCCCAGCATTTT
CASSTSAGSQPQHF
>TRBD1|many|TRBJ2-7|TRBV28
TGTGCCAGCAGGGCGAGGACAGGTGGTGTGGGGGAGCAGTACTTC
CASRARTGGVGEQYF
>TRBD2|.|TRBJ2-1|TRBV29-1
TGCAGCGGGGGAGGGACTAGCGGTTCCTACAATGAGCAGTTCTTC
CSGGGTSGSYNEQFF
>.|few|TRBJ1-4|TRBV18
TGTGCCAGCTCACCGAGTCTACTGGGCGCTGAAAAACTGTTTTTT
CASSPSLLGAEKLFF
>.|many|TRBJ2-2|TRBV5-1
TGCGCCAGCAGCTCGAACACCGGGGAGCTGTTTTTT
CASSSNTGELFF
>TRBD2|.|TRBJ2-2|TRBV7-2
TGTGCCAGCAGCTTAGCGGCCCAGCGGGGGGACACCGGGGAGCTGTTTTTT
CASSLAAQRGDTGELFF
>.|few|TRBJ2-2|TRBV24-1
TGTGCCACCAGTGATTCAACAGGGAACCCTCACCTCACCGGGGAGCTGTTTTTT
CATSDSTGNPHLTGELFF
>.|many|TRBJ2-2|TRBV5-1
TGCGCCAGCAGCTTGGTTTTGTCGGGCTACTACACCGGGGAGCTGTTTTTT
CASSLVLSGYYTGELFF
>TRBD2|.|TRBJ2-3|TRBV2
TGTGCCAGCAGTTTGGGGACTACCCCAGATACGCAGTATTTT
CASSLGTTPDTQYF
>.|few|TRBJ1-1|TRBV4-1
TGCGCCAGCAGCCAAGATCGGGGCACTGAAGCTTTCTTT
CASSQDRGTEAFF